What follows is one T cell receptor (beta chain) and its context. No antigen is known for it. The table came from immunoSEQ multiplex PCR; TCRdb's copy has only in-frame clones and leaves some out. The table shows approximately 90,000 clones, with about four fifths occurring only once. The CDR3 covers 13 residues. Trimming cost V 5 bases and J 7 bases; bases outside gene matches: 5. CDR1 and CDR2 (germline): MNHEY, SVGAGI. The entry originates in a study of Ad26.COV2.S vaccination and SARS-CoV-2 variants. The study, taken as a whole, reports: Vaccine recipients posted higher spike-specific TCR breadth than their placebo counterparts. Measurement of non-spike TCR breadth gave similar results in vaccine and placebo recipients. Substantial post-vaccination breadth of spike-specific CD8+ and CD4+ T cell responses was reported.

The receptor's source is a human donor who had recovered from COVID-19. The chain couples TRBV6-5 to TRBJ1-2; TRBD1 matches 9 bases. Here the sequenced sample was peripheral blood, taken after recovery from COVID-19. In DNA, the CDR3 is TGTGCCAGCAGTCAACAGGGGGCTCGTGGCTACACCTTC. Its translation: CASSQQGARGYTF.